This T cell receptor (beta chain) was sequenced during a study of blood T cell repertoires in COVID-19. Sequencing used immunoSEQ multiplex PCR; TCRdb keeps in-frame clones, though not all of them. The table shows about 82,000 clones, with about 78% occurring only once. The V and J ends lost 7 bases and 2 bases respectively, with 19 bases between them. The CDR3 runs to 15 residues. Germline CDR1 is GTSNPN and CDR2 is SVGIG (reference sequence). Material for sequencing was peripheral blood. The sequence was collected from a man aged 60-69 years with COVID-19, enrolled during active disease. This rearrangement joins TRBV30 to TRBJ2-3; possibly TRBD2 for D (6 bases). CDR3 coding DNA: TGTGCCTTGTCCGCGGGCGGGACCTTCACAGATACGCAGTATTTT. It specifies CALSAGGTFTDTQYF.